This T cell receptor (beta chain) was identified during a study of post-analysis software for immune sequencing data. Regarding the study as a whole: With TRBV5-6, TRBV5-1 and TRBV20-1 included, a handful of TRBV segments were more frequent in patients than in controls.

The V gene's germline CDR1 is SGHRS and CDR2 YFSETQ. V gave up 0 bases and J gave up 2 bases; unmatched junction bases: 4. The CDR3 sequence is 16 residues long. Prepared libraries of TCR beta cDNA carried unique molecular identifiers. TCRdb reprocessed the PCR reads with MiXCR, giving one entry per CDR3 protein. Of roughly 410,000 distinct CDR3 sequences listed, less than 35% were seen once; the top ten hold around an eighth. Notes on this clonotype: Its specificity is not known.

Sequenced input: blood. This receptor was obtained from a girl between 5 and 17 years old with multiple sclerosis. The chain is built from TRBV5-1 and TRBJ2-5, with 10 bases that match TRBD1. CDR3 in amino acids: CASSLAVGQGQETQYF. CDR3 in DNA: TGCGCCAGCAGCTTGGCCGTGGGACAGGGGCAAGAGACCCAGTACTTC.